This entry lists 16 T cell receptor beta chains sequenced from one sample in a study of T-cell reconstitution after alpha-beta-depleted transplantation in children. Unique molecular identifiers were incorporated when the TCRbeta library was constructed. TCRdb processed the PCR reads anew with MiXCR; each CDR3 protein has one entry. The profile covers hundreds of thousands of distinct CDR3 sequences, with around 16% appearing a single time and under 30% taken by the ten largest. Material: PBMCs, mostly from graft donor cells, obtained 360 days after TCRalphabeta/CD19-depleted stem cell transplant. These receptors were obtained from a boy under three years old who had a stem cell transplant for Wiskott-Aldrich syndrome, so the T cells may come from the graft donor.

There are a few counts of this clonotype. The gene calls are TRBV5-1 and TRBJ2-5; no reliable D call. This CDR3 spans 11 amino acids. Looked up from germline, CDR1 is SGHRS and CDR2 is YFSETQ. V dropped 4 bases and J dropped 5 bases, with 6 bases sitting between them. The CDR3: CASSGYETQYF. Here the CDR3 DNA reads TGCGCCAGCAGCGGGTACGAGACCCAGTACTTC. The variable domain in full, completed from reference TRBV5-1 and TRBJ2-5, reads KAGVTQTPRYLIKTRGQQVTLSCSPISGHRSVSWYQQTPGQGLQFLFEYFSETQRNKGNFPGRFSGRQFSNSRSEMNVSTLELGDSALYLCASSGYETQYFGPGTRLLVL.

The V and J genes are TRBV6-2 or TRBV6-3 and TRBJ2-7; 8 nucleotides align to TRBD1. The CDR3 contains 16 residues. CDR1 MNHEY and CDR2 SVGEGT come from the germline V gene. V lost 5 bases, J lost 0 bases, and 9 bases stayed unmatched. In nucleotides, the CDR3 is TGTGCCAGCAGTCCCGCCTCCGGGACAGGCTCCTACGAGCAGTACTTC. Translating it yields CASSPASGTGSYEQYF.

The sample holds a few counts of this clonotype. J is TRBJ2-2 and V is TRBV5-6; D is ambiguous. The CDR3 extends over 15 amino acids. The germline CDR1 and CDR2 sequences are SGHDT and YYEEEE. Trimming stripped 6 bases from V and 4 bases from J, with 16 bases between. The CDR3 nucleotides are TGTGCCAGCACCTCCAACCCAAGGAGCACCGGGGAGCTGTTTTTT. Amino acid sequence: CASTSNPRSTGELFF.

This clonotype was detected a few times. The chain is built from TRBV20-1 and TRBJ2-5, with 12 bases matching TRBD2. V shed 4 bases and J 7 bases; nucleotides not matched to a gene: 7. CDR3 length: 14 residues. The germline V gene has CDR1 DFQATT and CDR2 SNEGSKA (reference sequence). CDR3 nucleotides: TGCAGTGCTAATCTAGCGGGAGGGAGGGGGACCCAGTACTTC. This encodes CSANLAGGRGTQYF.

This clonotype was counted ten times or more. The chain employs TRBV12-3 or TRBV12-4 and TRBJ2-7, with 7 nucleotides matching TRBD1. The CDR3 covers 14 residues. The junction had 4 bases not matched to a gene; V was cut back by 5 bases and J by 0 bases. The CDR3 reads CASSPRDSSYEQYF. CDR3 sequence (DNA): TGTGCCAGCAGTCCCCGGGACAGCTCCTACGAGCAGTACTTC.

This clonotype came up a few times. This chain joins TRBV29-1 and TRBJ1-1, with 9 bases aligning to TRBD1. The ends lost 7 bases at V and 2 bases at J; junction bases unmatched: 8. This CDR3 comprises 14 residues. Per germline, CDR1 SQVTM and CDR2 ANQGSEA. The chain's CDR3 is CSDGTGSKNTEAFF. CDR3 DNA sequence: TGCAGCGACGGGACAGGGTCCAAAAACACTGAAGCTTTCTTT.

This chain joins TRBV14 and TRBJ1-3; no clear D gene. CDR3 size: 15 residues. The ends were cut back, 4 bases at V and 0 bases at J, with 10 bases in the middle. Germline CDR1 SGHDN, CDR2 FVKESK. CDR3 sequence: CASSLRTGSGNTIYF. CDR3 DNA: TGTGCCAGCAGCCTACGGACGGGCTCTGGAAACACCATATATTTT.

This clonotype was detected many times. The CDR3 nucleotides read TGCAGTGCTAGGGGGGGAAACACCGGGGAGCTGTTTTTT. Its translation is CSARGGNTGELFF. J is TRBJ2-2 and V is TRBV20-1; a weak D match, TRBD2 (6 bases). From germline, CDR1 is DFQATT and CDR2 SNEGSKA (reference sequence). V gave up 3 bases and J gave up 2 bases, with 7 bases separating them. The CDR3 contains 13 residues.

A few counts support this clonotype. CDR3 sequence (DNA): TGCGCCAGCAGCTCGGGACAGGGTGGGTACAATGAGCAGTTCTTC. Translation: CASSSGQGGYNEQFF. V is TRBV5-1 and J is TRBJ2-1; 9 positions match TRBD1. CDR1 and CDR2 from the germline V gene are SGHRS and YFSETQ. V was clipped by 3 bases and J by 4 bases; unmatched bases: 5. The CDR3 is made up of 15 amino acids.

The sample holds a few counts of this clonotype. The chain recombines TRBV7-9 with TRBJ2-3; 10 bases align to TRBD1. V lost 4 bases to trimming and J lost 11 bases; unmatched junction nucleotides: 12. The CDR3 length is 15 residues. The germline V gene has CDR1 SEHNR and CDR2 FQNEAQ (reference sequence). CDR3 protein: CASSSYRTGGLVQYF. CDR3 in DNA: TGTGCCAGCAGCTCTTATCGGACAGGGGGTTTGGTGCAGTATTTT.

This clonotype was recorded only once. This chain links TRBV10-3 with TRBJ2-5; TRBD2 matches at 9 bases. Germline CDR1 ENHRY, CDR2 SYGVKD. CDR3 length: 18 amino acids. The V segment lost 5 bases and the J segment 2 bases; nucleotides outside the gene matches: 15. CDR3 DNA sequence: TGTGCCATCAGTTTAACCCGCTTCTGGACTAGCGTACAAGAGACCCAGTACTTC. Translating it yields CAISLTRFWTSVQETQYF.

In regard to this clonotype: A much larger clone differs by one base, so this may be a read error. Here the CDR3 DNA reads TGTGCCAGCGACCTAGGCGGAAGCACCGGGGAGCTGTTTTTT. Its translation is CASDLGGSTGELFF. V and J are TRBV7-2 and TRBJ2-2; no clear D gene. V was shortened by 8 bases and J by 4 bases, with 14 bases between the two germline ends. The CDR3 is 14 amino acids. The germline V gene encodes CDR1 SGHTA and CDR2 FQGNSA. The full variable domain, rest sourced from reference TRBV7-2 and TRBJ2-2, is GAGVSQSPSNKVTEKGKDVELRCDPISGHTALYWYRQSLGQGLEFLIYFQGNSAPDKSGLPSDRFSAERTGGSVSTLTIQRTQQEDSAVYLCASDLGGSTGELFFGEGSRLTVL.

This clonotype was observed a few times. Written as DNA, the CDR3 is TGTGCCAGCAGCCAAGGGGACAGGCCGAGCTCCTACGAGCAGTACTTC. Amino acid sequence: CASSQGDRPSSYEQYF. V gene TRBV14 combines with J gene TRBJ2-7, with TRBD1 matching 8 bases. The CDR3 runs 16 residues. The V gene's germline CDR1 is SGHDN and CDR2 FVKESK. V was pared by 1 base and J by 0 bases, with 5 bases of the junction left unmatched.

The CDR3 DNA is TGCAGTGCTGGGGACAGGGGGAACACTGAAGCTTTCTTT. Encoded protein: CSAGDRGNTEAFF. The chain has TRBV20-1 and TRBJ1-1, with 10 positions matching TRBD1. V lost 5 bases and J lost 1; bases outside the gene matches: 1. Germline V gene sequence: CDR1 DFQATT, CDR2 SNEGSKA (reference sequence). The CDR3 is 13 residues long.

This chain uses TRBV12-3 or TRBV12-4 with TRBJ2-7; maybe TRBD1 (6 bases). The length of the CDR3 is 14 residues. V lost 6 bases to trimming and J lost 4 bases, with 16 bases between them. The CDR3 reads CASRSSGTPYEQYF. Written as DNA, the CDR3 is TGTGCCAGCAGGAGCTCCGGGACACCGTACGAGCAGTACTTC.

The rearrangement joins TRBV12-3 or TRBV12-4 to TRBJ2-5; D might be TRBD2 (5 bases). With 7 bases removed from V and 0 bases from J, the gap between germline ends came to 12 bases. The CDR3 length is 14 residues. The CDR3 sequence: CASKAQRYQETQYF. CDR3 coding DNA: TGTGCCAGCAAAGCCCAGCGGTACCAAGAGACCCAGTACTTC.